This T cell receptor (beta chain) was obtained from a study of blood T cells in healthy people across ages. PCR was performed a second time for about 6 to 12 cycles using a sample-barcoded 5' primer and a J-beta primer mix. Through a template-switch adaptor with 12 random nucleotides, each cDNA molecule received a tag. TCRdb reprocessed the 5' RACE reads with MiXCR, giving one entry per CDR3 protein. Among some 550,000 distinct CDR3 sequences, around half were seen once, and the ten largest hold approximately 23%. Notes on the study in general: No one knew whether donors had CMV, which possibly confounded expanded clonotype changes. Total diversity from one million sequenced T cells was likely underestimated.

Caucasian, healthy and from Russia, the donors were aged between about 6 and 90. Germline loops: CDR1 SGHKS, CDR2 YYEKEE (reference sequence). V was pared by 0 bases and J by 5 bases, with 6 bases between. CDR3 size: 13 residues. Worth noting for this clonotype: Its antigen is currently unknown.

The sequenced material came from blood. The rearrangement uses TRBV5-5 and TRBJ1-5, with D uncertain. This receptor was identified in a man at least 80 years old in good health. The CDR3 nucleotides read TGTGCCAGCAGCTTGGACATGGATCAGCCCCAGCATTTT. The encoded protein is CASSLDMDQPQHF.